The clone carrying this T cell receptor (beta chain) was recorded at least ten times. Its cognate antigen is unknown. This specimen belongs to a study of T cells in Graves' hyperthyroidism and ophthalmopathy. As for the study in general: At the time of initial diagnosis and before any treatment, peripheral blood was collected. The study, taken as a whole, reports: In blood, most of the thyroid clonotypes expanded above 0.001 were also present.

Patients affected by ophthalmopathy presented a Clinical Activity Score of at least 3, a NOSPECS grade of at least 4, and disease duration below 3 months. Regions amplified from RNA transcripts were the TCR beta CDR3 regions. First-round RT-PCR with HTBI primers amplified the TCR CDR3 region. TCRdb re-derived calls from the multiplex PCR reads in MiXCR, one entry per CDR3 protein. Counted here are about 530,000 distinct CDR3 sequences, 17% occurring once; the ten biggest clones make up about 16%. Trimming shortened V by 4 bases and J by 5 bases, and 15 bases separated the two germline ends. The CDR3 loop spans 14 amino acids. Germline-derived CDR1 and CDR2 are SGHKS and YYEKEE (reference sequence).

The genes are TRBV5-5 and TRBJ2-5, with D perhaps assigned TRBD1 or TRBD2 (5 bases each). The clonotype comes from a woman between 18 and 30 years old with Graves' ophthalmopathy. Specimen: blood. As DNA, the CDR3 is TGTGCCAGCAGCATTTCGGGGTGGGGGGAGACCCAGTACTTC. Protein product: CASSISGWGETQYF. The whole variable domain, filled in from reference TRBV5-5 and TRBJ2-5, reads DAGVTQSPTHLIKTRGQQVTLRCSPISGHKSVSWYQQVLGQGPQFIFQYYEKEERGRGNFPDRFSARQFPNYSSELNVNALLLGDSALYLCASSISGWGETQYFGPGTRLLVL.